This TCR beta chain originates from a study of blood T cell repertoires in COVID-19. Sequencing was performed with immunoSEQ multiplex PCR; in TCRdb, only in-frame clones are kept and a portion is missing. The sample lists roughly 240,000 clones, around four fifths occurring once. Before they entered the study, exposed participants had met a COVID-19 case within 2 weeks. CDR3 length: 15 residues. The V gene's germline CDR1 is MDHEN and CDR2 SYDVKM. V was clipped by 3 bases and J by 7 bases, with 13 bases between them. Sequenced input: PBMCs or T cells enriched from blood (not recorded which). This clonotype originated in a woman in her thirties or forties who had been exposed to COVID-19. The genes are TRBV28 and TRBJ1-6, with TRBD1 as a possible D gene (5 bases). The CDR3, as DNA: TGTGCCAGCAGTTTGCCGGGACTCCAAAATTCACCCCTCCACTTT. Protein product: CASSLPGLQNSPLHF.